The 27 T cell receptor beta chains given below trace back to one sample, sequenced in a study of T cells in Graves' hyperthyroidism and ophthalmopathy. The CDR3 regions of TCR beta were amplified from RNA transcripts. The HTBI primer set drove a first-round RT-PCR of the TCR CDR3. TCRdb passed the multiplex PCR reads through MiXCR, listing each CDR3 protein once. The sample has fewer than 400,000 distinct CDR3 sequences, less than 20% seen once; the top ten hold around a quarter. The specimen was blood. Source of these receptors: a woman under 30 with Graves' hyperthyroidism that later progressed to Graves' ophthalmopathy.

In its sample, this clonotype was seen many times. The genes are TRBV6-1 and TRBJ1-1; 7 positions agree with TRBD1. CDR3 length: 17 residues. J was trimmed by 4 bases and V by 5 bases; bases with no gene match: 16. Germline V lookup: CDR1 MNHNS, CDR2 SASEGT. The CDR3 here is CASSYVQGGGAGTEAFF. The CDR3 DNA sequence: TGTGCCAGCAGTTACGTCCAGGGAGGGGGCGCGGGCACTGAAGCTTTCTTT.

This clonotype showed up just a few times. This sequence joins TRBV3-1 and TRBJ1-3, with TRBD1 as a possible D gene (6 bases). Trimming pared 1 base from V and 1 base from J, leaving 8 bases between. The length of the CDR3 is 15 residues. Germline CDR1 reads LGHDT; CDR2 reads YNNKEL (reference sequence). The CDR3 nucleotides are TGTGCCAGCAGCCAAGGGACAGCTTCTGGAAACACCATATATTTT. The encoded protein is CASSQGTASGNTIYF.

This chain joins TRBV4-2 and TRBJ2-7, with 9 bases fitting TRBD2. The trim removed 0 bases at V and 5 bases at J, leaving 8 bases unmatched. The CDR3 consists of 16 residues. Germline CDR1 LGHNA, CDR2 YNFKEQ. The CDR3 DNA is TGTGCCAGCAGCCAAGAGAGGCGGGAGGGCCTCGACGAGCAGTACTTC. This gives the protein CASSQERREGLDEQYF.

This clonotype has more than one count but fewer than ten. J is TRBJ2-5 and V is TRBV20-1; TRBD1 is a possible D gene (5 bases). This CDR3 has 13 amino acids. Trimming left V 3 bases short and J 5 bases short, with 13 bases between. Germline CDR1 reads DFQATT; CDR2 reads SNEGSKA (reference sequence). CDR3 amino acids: CSASGQGGETQYF. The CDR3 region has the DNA TGCAGTGCTAGTGGGCAGGGTGGGGAGACCCAGTACTTC.

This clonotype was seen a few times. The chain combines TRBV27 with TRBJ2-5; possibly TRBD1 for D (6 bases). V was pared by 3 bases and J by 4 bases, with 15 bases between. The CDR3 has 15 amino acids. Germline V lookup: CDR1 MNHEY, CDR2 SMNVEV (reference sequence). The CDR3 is CASSLGSGERETQYF. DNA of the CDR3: TGTGCCAGCAGTTTGGGTTCAGGGGAGAGAGAGACCCAGTACTTC.

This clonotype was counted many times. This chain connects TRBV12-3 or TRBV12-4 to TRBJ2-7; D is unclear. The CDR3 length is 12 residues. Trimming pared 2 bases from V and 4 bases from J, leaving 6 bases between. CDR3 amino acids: CASSLRNYEQYF. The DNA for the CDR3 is TGTGCCAGCAGTTTAAGGAATTACGAGCAGTACTTC.

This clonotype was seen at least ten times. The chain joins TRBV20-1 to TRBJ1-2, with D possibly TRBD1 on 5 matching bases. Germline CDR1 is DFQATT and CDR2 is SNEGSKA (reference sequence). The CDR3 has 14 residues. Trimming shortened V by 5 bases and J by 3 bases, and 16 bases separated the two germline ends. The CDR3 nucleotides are TGCAGTGCTCCCTCCGGGGCTGGCCACTATGGCTACACCTTC. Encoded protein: CSAPSGAGHYGYTF.

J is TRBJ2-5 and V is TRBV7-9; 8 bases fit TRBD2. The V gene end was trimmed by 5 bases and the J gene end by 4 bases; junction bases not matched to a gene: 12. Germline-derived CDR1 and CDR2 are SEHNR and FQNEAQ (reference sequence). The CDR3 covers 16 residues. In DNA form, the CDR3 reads TGTGCCAGCAGCACCGCCCCGGGGCTAGCGGGAGAGACCCAGTACTTC. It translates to CASSTAPGLAGETQYF.

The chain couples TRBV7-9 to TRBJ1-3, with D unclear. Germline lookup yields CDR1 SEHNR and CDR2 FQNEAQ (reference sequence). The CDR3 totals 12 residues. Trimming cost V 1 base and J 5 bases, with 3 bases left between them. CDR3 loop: CASSLGRNTIYF. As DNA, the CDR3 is TGTGCCAGCAGCTTAGGACGAAACACCATATATTTT.

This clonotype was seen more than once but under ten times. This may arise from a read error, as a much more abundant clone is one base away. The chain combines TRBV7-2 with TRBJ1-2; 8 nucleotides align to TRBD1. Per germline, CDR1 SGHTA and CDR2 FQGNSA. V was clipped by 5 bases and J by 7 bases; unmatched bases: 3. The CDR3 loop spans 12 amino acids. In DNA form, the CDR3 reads TGTGCCAGCAGCCAAGGACAGGGTGGCTACACCTTC. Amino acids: CASSQGQGGYTF.

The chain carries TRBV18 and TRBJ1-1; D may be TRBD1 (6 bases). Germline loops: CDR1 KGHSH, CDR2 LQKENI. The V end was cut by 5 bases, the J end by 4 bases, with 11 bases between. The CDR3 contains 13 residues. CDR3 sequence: CASSADRLTEAFF. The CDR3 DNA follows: TGTGCCAGCTCAGCCGACAGGCTCACTGAAGCTTTCTTT.

The CDR3 nucleotides read TGCGCCAGCAGTAAACTGGGCGATGAGCAGTTCTTC. It codes for CASSKLGDEQFF. The chain joins TRBV10-1 to TRBJ2-1; D is undetermined. The germline V gene has CDR1 WNHNN and CDR2 SYGVQD (reference sequence). The CDR3 consists of 12 residues. V lost 5 bases and J 8 bases, leaving 10 bases between the germline ends.

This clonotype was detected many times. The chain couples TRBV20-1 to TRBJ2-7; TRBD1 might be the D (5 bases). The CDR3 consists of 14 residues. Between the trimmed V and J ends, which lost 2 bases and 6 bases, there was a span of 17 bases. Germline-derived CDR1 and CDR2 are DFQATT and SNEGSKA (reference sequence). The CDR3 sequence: CSARIGRVTGEQYF. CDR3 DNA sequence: TGCAGTGCTAGAATCGGCAGGGTTACTGGCGAGCAGTACTTC.

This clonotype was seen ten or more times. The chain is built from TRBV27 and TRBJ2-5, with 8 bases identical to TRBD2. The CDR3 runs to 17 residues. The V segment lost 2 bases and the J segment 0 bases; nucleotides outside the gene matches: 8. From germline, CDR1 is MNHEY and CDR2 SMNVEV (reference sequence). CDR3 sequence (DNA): TGTGCCAGCAGTTTACGAACTAGCGGACGATACCAAGAGACCCAGTACTTC. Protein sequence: CASSLRTSGRYQETQYF.

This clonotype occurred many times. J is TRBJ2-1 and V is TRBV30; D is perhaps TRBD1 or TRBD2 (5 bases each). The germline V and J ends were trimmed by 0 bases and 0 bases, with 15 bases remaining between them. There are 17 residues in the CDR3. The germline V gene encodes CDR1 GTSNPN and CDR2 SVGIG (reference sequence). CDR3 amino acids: CAWSVRIGTASYNEQFF. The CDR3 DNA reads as TGTGCCTGGAGTGTACGGATAGGGACGGCCTCCTACAATGAGCAGTTCTTC. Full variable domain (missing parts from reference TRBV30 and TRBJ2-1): SQTIHQWPATLVQPVGSPLSLECTVEGTSNPNLYWYRQAAGRGLQLLFYSVGIGQISSEVPQNLSASRPQDRQFILSSKKLLLSDSGFYLCAWSVRIGTASYNEQFFGPGTRLTVL.

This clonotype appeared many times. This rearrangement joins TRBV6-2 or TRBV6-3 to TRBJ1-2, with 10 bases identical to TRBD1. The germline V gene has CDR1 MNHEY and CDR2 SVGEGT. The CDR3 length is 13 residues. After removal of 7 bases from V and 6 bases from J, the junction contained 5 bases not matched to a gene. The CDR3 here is CASTGTGDNGYTF. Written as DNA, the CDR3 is TGTGCCAGCACCGGGACAGGGGATAATGGCTACACCTTC.

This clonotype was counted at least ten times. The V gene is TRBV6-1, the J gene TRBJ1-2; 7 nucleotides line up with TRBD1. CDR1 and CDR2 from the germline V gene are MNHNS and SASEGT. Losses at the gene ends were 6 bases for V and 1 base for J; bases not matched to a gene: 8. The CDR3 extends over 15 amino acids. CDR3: CASRVDRERNYGYTF. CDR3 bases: TGTGCCAGCAGGGTTGACAGGGAGCGTAACTATGGCTACACCTTC.

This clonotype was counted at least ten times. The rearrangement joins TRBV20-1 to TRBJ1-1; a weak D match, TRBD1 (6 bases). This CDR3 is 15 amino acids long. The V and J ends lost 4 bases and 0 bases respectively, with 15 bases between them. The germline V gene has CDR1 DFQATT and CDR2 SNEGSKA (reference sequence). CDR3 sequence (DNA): TGCAGTGCTACCAACAAGCAGGGGATGAACACTGAAGCTTTCTTT. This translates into CSATNKQGMNTEAFF.

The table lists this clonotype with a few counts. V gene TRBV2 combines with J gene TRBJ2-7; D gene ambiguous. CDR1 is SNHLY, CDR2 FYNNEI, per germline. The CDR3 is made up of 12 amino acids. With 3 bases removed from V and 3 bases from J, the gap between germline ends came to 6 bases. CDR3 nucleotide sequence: TGTGCCAGCAGTGATTTGGGCTACGAGCAGTACTTC. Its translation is CASSDLGYEQYF.

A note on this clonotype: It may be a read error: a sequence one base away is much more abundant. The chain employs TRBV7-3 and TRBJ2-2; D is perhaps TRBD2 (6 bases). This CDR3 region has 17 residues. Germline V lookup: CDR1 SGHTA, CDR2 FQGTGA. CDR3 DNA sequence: TGTACCAGCAGCTTAACACAGGAGGGGCCGGTCACCGGGGAGCTGTTTTTT. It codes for CTSSLTQEGPVTGELFF.

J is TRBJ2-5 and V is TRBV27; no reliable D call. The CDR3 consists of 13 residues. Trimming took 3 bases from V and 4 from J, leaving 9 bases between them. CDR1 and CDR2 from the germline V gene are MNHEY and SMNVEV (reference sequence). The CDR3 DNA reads TGTGCCAGCAGTTTTCGGGTCTCAGAGACCCAGTACTTC. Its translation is CASSFRVSETQYF.

The CDR3 DNA sequence: TGTGCCAGCAGCTTGGGGACAACTAATGAAAAACTGTTTTTT. Translating it yields CASSLGTTNEKLFF. The rearrangement uses TRBV5-4 and TRBJ1-4; D is ambiguous. The CDR3 has 14 amino acids. CDR1 SGHNT and CDR2 YYREEE come from the germline V gene (reference sequence). V lost 0 bases, J lost 0 bases, and 3 bases lay in between.

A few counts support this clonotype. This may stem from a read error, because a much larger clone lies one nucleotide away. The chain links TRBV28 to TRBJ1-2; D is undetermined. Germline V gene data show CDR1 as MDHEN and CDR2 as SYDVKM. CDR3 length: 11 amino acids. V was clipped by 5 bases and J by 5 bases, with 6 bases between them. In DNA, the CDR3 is TGTGCCAGCAGTATAGGGTATGGCTACACCTTC. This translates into CASSIGYGYTF.

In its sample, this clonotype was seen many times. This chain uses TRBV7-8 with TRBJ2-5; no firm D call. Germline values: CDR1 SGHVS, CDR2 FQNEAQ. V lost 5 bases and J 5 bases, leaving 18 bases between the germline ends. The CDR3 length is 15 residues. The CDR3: CASSPAPGRSETQYF. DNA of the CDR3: TGTGCCAGCAGCCCCGCCCCAGGCAGGTCGGAGACCCAGTACTTC.

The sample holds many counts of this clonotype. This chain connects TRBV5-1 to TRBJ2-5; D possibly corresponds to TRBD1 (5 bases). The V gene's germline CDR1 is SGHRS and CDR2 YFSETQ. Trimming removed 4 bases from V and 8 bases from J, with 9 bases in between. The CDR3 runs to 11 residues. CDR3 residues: CASSLQGTQYF. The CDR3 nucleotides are TGCGCCAGCAGCCTCCAGGGAACCCAGTACTTC.

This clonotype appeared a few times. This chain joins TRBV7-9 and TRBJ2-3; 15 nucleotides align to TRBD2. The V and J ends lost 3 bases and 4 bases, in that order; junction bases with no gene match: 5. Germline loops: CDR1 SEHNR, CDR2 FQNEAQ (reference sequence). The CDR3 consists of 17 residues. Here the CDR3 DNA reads TGTGCCAGCAGCTTGTTGGGACTAGCGGGAGGAGCAGATACGCAGTATTTT. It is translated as CASSLLGLAGGADTQYF.

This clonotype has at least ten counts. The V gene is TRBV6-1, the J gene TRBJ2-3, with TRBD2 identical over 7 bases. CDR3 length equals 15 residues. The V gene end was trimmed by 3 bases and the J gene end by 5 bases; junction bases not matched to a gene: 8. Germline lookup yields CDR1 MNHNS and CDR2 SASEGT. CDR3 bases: TGTGCCAGCAGTGATTATGCGGGAGATAAAGATACGCAGTATTTT. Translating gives CASSDYAGDKDTQYF.